These 5 T cell receptor beta chains share one sample of origin, sequenced in a study of blood T cell repertoires in COVID-19. Assay used: immunoSEQ multiplex PCR; TCRdb lists only in-frame clones, some missing. The sample shows 300,000 to 350,000 clones, around 90% of them seen only once. The sample comprised PBMCs or T cells enriched from blood (not recorded which). The receptors were sampled from a woman between 18 and 30 years old with acute COVID-19.

The chain employs TRBV18 and TRBJ1-2, with D perhaps matching TRBD1 (5 bases). Trimming took off 4 bases at V and 2 bases at J, with 17 bases between the two ends. CDR3 size: 16 residues. CDR1 KGHSH and CDR2 LQKENI come from the germline V gene. CDR3 nucleotides: TGTGCCAGCTCACTCGACTCCGGGGGGTTAAACTATGGCTACACCTTC. The encoded protein is CASSLDSGGLNYGYTF.

The chain has TRBV6-5 and TRBJ1-5; D is perhaps TRBD1 (6 bases). V was pared by 4 bases and J by 3 bases, with 10 bases between. The CDR3 runs to 14 residues. Germline V gene lookup returns CDR1 MNHEY and CDR2 SVGAGI. DNA for the CDR3: TGTGCCAGCAGTTCGACAGGAGTCAATCAGCCCCAGCATTTT. Protein sequence: CASSSTGVNQPQHF.

The rearrangement joins TRBV28 to TRBJ2-7; no definite D call. This CDR3 contains 10 residues. The V end lost 4 bases, the J end lost 6 bases, and 4 bases lay between the germline ends. Per the germline V gene, CDR1 is MDHEN and CDR2 is SYDVKM. The CDR3 here is CASSYGEQYF. Here the CDR3 DNA reads TGTGCCAGCAGTTACGGCGAGCAGTACTTC.

The chain uses TRBV6-6 and TRBJ2-7; no clear D. Germline-derived CDR1 and CDR2 are MNHNY and SVGAGI (reference sequence). The CDR3 runs to 11 residues. The germline V and J ends were trimmed by 4 bases and 6 bases, with 7 bases remaining between them. The DNA of the CDR3 is TGTGCCAGCAGTTCGTCAGTCGAGCAGTACTTC. Encoded protein: CASSSSVEQYF.

V gene TRBV3-1 (or the pseudogene TRBV3-2) combines with J gene TRBJ2-7; weak D call: TRBD2 (7 bases). The CDR3 is 16 residues long. Trimming shortened V by 0 bases and J by 2 bases, and 14 bases separated the two germline ends. From germline, CDR1 is LGHDT and CDR2 YNNKEL (reference sequence). CDR3 loop: CASSQDPGGSPYEQYF. In DNA, the CDR3 is TGTGCCAGCAGCCAAGATCCGGGGGGCTCTCCCTACGAGCAGTACTTC.